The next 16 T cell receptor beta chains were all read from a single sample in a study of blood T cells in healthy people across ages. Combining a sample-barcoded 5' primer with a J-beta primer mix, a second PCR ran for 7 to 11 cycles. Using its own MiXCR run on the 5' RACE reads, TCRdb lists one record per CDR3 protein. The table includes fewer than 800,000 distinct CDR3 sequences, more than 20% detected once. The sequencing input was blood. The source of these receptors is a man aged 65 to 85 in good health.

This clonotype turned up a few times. The CDR3 sequence: CASRRTGVEKLFF. The CDR3 DNA is TGTGCCAGCAGGAGGACAGGGGTGGAAAAACTGTTTTTT. The chain recombines TRBV27 with TRBJ1-4; the match to TRBD1 covers 9 bases. This CDR3 has 13 residues. The junction had 4 bases not matched to a gene; V was cut back by 6 bases and J by 8 bases. Germline CDR1 and CDR2: MNHEY and SMNVEV (reference sequence).

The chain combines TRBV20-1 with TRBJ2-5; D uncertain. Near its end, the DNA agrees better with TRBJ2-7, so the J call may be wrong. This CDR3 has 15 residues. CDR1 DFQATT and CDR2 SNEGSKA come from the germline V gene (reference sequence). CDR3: CSARDLARGLYEQYF. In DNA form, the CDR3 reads TGCAGTGCTAGAGATTTAGCCAGAGGTCTGTACGAGCAGTACTTC.

CDR3 sequence (DNA): TGTGCCAGCAGCTTGGGGGGGGGACCTAACTATGGCTACACCTTC. Residues: CASSLGGGPNYGYTF. J is TRBJ1-2 and V is TRBV5-5, with D tentatively TRBD1 (5 bases). The germline V and J ends were trimmed by 0 bases and 0 bases, with 9 bases remaining between them. Per germline, CDR1 SGHKS and CDR2 YYEKEE (reference sequence). This CDR3 comprises 15 residues.

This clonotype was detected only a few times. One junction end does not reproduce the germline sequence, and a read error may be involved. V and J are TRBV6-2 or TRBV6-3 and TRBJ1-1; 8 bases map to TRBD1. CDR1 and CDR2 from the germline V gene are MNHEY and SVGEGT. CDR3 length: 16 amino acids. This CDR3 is CASSRDRGHRDTEAFF. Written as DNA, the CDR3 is TGTGCTAGCAGCCGAGACAGGGGTCATCGAGACACTGAAGCTTTCTTT.

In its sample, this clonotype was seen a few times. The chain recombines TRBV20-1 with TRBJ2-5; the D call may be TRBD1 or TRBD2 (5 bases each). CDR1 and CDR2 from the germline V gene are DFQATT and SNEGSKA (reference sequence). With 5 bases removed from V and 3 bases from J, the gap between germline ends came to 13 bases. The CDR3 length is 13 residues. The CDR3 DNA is TGCAGTGCTGGCCGGGACGCGAAAGAGACCCAGTACTTC. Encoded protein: CSAGRDAKETQYF.

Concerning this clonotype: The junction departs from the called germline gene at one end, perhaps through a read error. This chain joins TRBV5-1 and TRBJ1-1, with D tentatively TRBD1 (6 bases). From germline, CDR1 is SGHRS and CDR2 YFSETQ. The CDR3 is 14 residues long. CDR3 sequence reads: CASRIGGGNTEAFF. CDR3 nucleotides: TGCGCCAGCCGGATTGGAGGGGGGAACACTGAAGCCTTCTTT.

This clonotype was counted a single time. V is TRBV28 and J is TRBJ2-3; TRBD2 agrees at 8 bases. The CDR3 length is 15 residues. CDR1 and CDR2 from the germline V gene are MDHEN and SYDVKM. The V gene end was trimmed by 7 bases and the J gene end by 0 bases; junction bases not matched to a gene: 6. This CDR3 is CASNLSGASTDTQYF. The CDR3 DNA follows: TGTGCCAGCAACCTTAGCGGGGCTAGCACAGATACGCAGTATTTT.

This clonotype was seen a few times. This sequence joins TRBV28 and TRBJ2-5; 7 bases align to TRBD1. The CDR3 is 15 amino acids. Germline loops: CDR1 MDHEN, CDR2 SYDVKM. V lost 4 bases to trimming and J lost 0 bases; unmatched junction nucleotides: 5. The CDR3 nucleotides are TGTGCCAGCAGTTCAGGACAGGCTTACCAAGAGACCCAGTACTTC. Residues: CASSSGQAYQETQYF.

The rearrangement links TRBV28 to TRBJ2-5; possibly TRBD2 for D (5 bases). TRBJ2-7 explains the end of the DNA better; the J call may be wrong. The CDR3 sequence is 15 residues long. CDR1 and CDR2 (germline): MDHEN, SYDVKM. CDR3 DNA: TGTGCCAGCAGTTTTTACGCAGGAGGAACCTACGAGCAGTACTTC. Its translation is CASSFYAGGTYEQYF.

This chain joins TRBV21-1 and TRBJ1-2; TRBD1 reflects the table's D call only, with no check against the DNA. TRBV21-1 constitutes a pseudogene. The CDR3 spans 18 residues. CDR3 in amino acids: CASSKVRNRGQENYGYIF. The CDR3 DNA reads TGTGCCAGCAGCAAAGTGAGGAACAGGGGGCAAGAAAACTATGGCTACATCTTC.

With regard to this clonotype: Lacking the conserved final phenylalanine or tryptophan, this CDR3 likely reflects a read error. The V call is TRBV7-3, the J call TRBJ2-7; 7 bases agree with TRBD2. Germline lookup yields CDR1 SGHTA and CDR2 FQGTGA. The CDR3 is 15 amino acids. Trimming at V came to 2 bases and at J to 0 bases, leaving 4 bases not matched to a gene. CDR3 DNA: TGTGCCAGCAGCTTATTGGGAGGGAGCTCCTACGAGCAGTACTCC. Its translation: CASSLLGGSSYEQYS.

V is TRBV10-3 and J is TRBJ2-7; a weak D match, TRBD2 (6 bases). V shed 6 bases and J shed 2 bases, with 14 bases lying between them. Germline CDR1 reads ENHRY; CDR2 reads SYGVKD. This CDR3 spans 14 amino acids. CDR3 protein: CAIRPGLRAYEQYF. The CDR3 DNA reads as TGTGCCATCAGGCCGGGACTCAGGGCCTACGAGCAGTACTTC.

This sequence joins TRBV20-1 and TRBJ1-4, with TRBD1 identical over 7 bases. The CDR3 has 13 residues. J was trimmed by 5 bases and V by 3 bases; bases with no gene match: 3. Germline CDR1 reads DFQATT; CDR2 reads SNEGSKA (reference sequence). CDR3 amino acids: CSARPGGNEKLFF. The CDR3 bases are TGCAGTGCTAGGCCAGGGGGGAATGAAAAACTGTTTTTT.

The CDR3 region has the DNA TGTGCCAGCAGCTTAAGTACCAATCAGCCCCAGCATTTT. It encodes CASSLSTNQPQHF. The V call is TRBV7-2, the J call TRBJ1-5, with unresolved D. Trimming left V 2 bases short and J 3 bases short, with 5 bases between. The CDR3 loop spans 13 amino acids. The germline V gene encodes CDR1 SGHTA and CDR2 FQGNSA.

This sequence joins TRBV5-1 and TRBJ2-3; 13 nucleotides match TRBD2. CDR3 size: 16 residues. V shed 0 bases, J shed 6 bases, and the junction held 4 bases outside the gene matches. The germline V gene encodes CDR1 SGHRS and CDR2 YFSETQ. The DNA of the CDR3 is TGCGCCAGCAGCTTGGACGGACTAGCGGGAGCGGATACGCAGTATTTT. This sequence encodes CASSLDGLAGADTQYF.

Here the CDR3 DNA reads TGTGCCATCAGTGAACGGCGACATGACAATGAGCAGTTCTTC. Translating gives CAISERRHDNEQFF. This sequence joins TRBV10-3 and TRBJ2-1; no reliable D call. Trimming removed 3 bases from V and 5 bases from J, with 11 bases in between. The length of the CDR3 is 14 residues. The germline gives CDR1 ENHRY, CDR2 SYGVKD.